This TCR beta chain came from a study of control samples from healthy donors and cancer patients. V lost 1 base, J lost 8 bases, and 5 bases lay in between. Germline values: CDR1 SGHNT, CDR2 YENEEA. The CDR3 covers 11 residues. Data came from immunoSEQ multiplex PCR; TCRdb stores just in-frame clones and leaves some out. This sample has approximately 120,000 clones, with around nine tenths found just once. This TCR came from a man aged 35-49 years in good health. This rearrangement joins TRBV11-3 to TRBJ1-1; no clear D. The material sequenced was blood. DNA for the CDR3: TGTGCCAGCAGCTTAGGCAGGGAAGCTTTCTTT. Protein sequence: CASSLGREAFF.